Many counts were recorded for the clone carrying this T cell receptor beta chain. TCRdb re-analysed the 5' RACE reads in MiXCR, keeping a single row per CDR3 protein. Of 40,000 or so distinct CDR3 sequences in the sample, 6.5% to 9% were seen once. Noted time point: sample taken at primary tumor resection. Whole RNA from tumor, nontumor lung or frozen PBMC was sequenced unsorted. This sample is drawn from a study of spatial heterogeneity in lung cancer. The specimen comprised PBMCs, sampled at surgery. This sequence was found in a male donor with early-stage non-small cell lung cancer.

The DNA of the CDR3 is TGTGCCAGCAGTTACGGACAGGGGGCCTACGAGCAGTACGTC. It encodes CASSYGQGAYEQYV. This chain uses TRBV12-3 or TRBV12-4 with TRBJ2-7, with 10 positions matching TRBD1. The CDR3 has 14 amino acids. V was pared by 4 bases and J by 2 bases, with 2 bases of the junction left unmatched.